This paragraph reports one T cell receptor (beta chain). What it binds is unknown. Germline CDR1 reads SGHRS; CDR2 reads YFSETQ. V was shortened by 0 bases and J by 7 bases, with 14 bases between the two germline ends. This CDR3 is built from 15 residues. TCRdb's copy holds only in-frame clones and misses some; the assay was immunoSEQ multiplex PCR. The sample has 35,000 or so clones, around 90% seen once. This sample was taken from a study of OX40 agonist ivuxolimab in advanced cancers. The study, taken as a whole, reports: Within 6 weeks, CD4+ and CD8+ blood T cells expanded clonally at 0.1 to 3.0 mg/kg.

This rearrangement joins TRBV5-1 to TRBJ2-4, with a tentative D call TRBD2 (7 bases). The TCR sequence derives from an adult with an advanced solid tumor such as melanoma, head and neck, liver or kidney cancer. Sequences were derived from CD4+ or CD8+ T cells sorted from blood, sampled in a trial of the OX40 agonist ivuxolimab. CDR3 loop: CASSLDGGARNIQYF. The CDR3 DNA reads TGCGCCAGCAGCTTGGATGGGGGGGCGCGCAACATTCAGTACTTC.